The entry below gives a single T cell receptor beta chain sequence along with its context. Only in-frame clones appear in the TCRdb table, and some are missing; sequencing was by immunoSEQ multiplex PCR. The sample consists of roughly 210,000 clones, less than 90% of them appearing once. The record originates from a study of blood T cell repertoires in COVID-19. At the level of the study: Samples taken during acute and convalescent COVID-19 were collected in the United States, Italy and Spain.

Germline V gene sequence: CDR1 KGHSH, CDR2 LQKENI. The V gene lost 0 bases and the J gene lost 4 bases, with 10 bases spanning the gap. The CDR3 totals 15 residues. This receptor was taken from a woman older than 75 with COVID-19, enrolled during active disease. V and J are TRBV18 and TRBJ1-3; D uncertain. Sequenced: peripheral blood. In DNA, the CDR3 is TGTGCCAGCTCACCACCGCCGGGTTTAGGAAACACCATATATTTT. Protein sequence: CASSPPPGLGNTIYF.